This TCR beta chain was identified in a study of regulatory T cells in long-lasting Graves disease. Findings and caveats of the study: There were preferences for TRBV28, TRBJ1-2 and TRBJ2-5 in persistent disease.

Worth noting for this clonotype: Its cognate antigen is unknown.

Time point of the sample: persistent/refractory GD, antithyroid drugs over 5 years with positive TRAb. PBMCs were the source of the RNA used for TCR sequencing. Both iRepertoire HTBI primers and Arm-PCR of CDR3 regions were used to build the TCR beta libraries. MiXCR, applied by TCRdb to the multiplex PCR reads, yields one record per CDR3 protein. Seen here are approximately 400,000 distinct CDR3 sequences, around 21% observed once, and the top ten hold around 20%. Germline-derived CDR1 and CDR2 are MGHRA and YSYEKL. The CDR3 extends over 15 amino acids. The V end lost 0 bases, the J end lost 8 bases, and 13 bases lay between the germline ends.

The receptor was derived from a female donor with Graves disease. The J gene is TRBJ1-4, the V gene TRBV4-1; unclear D gene. The sequences come from peripheral blood mononuclear cells (PBMCs), collected when the disease was refractory, from a patient treated with antithyroid drugs. The CDR3 reads CASSQEWRLSEKLFF. CDR3 nucleotides: TGCGCCAGCAGCCAAGAATGGAGGTTAAGCGAAAAACTGTTTTTT.